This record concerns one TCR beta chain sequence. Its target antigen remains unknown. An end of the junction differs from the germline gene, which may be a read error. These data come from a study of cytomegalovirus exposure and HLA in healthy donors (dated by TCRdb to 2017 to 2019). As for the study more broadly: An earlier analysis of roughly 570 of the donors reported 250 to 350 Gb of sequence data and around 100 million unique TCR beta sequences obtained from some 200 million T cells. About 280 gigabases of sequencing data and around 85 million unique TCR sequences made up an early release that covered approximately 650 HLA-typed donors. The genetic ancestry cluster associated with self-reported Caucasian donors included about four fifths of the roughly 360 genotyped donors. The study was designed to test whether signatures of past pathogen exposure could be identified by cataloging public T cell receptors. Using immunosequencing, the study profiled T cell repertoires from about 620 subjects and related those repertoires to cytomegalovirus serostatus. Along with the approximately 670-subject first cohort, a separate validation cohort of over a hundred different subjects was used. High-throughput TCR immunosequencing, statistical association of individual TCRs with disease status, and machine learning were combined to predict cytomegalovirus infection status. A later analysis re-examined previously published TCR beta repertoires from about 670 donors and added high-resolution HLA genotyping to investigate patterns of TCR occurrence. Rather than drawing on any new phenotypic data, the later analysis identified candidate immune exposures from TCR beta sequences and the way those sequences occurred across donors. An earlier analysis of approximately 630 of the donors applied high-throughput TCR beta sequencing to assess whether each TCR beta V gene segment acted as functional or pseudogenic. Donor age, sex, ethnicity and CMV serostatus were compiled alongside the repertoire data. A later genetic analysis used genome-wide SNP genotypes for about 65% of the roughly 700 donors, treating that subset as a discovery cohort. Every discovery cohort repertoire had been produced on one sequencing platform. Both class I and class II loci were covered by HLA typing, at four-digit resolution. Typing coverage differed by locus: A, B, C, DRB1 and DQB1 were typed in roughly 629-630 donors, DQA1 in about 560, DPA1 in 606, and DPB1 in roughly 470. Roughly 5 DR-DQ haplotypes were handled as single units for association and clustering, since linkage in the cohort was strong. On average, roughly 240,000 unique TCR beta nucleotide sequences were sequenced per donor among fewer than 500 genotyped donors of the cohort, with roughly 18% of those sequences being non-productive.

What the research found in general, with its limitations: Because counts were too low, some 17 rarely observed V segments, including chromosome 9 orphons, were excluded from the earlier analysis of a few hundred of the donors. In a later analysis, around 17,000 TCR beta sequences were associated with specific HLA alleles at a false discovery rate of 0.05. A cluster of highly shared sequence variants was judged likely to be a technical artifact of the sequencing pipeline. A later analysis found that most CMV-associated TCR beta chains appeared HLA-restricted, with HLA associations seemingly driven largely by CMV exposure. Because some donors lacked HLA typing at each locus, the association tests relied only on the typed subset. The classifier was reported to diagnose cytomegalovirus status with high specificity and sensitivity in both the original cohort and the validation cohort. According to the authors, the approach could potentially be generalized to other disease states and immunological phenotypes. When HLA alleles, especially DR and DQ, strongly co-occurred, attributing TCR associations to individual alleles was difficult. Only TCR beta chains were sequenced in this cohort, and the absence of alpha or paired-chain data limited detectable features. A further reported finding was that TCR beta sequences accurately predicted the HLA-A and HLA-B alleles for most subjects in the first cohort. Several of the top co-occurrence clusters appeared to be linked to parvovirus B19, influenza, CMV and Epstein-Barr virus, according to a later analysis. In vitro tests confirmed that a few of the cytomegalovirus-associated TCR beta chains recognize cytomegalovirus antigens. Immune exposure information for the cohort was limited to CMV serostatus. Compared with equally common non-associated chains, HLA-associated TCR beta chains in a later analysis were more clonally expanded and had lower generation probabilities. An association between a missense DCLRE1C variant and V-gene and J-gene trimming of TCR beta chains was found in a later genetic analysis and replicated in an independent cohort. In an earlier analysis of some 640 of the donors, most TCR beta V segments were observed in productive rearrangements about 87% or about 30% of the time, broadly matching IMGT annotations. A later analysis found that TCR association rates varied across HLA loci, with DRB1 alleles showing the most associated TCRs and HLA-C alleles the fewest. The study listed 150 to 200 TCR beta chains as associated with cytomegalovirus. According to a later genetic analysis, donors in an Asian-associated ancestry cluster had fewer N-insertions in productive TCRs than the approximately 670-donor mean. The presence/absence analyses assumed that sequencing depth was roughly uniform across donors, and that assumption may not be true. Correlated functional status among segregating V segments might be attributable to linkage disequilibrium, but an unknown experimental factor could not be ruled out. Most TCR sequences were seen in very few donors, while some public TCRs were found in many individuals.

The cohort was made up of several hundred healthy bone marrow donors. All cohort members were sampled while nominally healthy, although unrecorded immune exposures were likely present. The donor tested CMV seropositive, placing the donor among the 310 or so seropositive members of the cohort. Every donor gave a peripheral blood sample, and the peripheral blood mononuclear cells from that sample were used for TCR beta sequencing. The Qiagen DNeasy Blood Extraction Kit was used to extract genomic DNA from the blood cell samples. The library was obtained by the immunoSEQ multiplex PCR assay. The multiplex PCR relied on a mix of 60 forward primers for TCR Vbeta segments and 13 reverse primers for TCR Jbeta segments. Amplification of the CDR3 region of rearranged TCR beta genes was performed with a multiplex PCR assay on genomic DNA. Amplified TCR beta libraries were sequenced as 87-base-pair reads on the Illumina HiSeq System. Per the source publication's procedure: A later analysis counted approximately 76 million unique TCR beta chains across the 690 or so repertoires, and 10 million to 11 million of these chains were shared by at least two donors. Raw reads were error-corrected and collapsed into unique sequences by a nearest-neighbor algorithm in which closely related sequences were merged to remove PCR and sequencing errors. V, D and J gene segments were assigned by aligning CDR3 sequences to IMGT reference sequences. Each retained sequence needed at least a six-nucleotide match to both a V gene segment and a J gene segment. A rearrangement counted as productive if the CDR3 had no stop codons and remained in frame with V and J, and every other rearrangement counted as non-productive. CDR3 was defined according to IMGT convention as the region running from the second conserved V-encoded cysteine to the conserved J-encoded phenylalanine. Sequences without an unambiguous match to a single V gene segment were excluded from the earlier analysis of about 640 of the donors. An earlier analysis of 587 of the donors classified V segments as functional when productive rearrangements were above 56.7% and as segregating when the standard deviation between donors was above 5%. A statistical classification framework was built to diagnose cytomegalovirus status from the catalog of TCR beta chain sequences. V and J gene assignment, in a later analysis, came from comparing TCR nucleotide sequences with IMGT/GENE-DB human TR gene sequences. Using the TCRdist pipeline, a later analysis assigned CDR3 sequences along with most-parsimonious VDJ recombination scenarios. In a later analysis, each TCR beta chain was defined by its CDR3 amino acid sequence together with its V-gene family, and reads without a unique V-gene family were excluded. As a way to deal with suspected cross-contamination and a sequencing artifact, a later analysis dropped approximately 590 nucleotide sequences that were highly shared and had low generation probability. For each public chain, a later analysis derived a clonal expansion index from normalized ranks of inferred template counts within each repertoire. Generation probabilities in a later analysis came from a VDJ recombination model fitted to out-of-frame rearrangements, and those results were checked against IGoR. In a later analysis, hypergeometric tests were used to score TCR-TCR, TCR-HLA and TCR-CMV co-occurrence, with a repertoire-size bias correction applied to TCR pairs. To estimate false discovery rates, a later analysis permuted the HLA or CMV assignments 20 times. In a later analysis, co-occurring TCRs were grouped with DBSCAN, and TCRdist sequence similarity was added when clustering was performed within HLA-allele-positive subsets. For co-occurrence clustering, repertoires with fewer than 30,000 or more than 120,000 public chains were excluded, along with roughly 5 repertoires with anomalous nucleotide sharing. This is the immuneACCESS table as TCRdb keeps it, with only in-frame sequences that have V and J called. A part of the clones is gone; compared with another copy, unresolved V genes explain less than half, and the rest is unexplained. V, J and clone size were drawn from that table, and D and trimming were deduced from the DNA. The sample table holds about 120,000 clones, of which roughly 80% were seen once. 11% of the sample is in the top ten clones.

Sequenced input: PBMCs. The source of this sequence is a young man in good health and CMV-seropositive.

The nucleotides read TGTGCCACCAGCAGAGGGGGTAGGGGTCAGGGGGCAATCTTC. Translated, this gives CATSRGGRGQGAIF. In this chain, TRBV15 is recombined with TRBJ1-2; a stretch of 8 junction bases matches TRBD1. Via the germline V gene (reference sequence), CDR1 is LNHNV and CDR2 YYDKDF. Spanning cysteine to phenylalanine, the CDR3 consists of 14 amino acids. Kept here is only the CDR3 DNA, which spans 42 bases and is read in frame from base 1.